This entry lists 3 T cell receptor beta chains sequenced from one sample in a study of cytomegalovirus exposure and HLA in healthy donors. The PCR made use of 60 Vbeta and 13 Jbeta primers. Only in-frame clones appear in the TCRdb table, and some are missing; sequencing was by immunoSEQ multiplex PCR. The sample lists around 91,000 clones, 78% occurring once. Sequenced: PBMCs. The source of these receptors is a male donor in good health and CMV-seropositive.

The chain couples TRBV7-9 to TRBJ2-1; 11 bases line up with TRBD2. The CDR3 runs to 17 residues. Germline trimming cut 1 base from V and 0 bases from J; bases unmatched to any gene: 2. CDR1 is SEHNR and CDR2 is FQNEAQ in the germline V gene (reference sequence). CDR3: CASSLGLAGSSYNEQFF. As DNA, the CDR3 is TGTGCCAGCAGCTTAGGACTAGCGGGGAGCTCCTACAATGAGCAGTTCTTC.

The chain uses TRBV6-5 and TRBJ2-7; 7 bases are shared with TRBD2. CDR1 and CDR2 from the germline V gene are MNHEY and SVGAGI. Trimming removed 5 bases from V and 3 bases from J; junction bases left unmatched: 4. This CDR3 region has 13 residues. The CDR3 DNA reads TGTGCCAGCAGTAAGCGGGACGGCTACGAGCAGTACTTC. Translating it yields CASSKRDGYEQYF.

The chain's CDR3 is CATSGLAGELATGELFF. The CDR3 coding sequence is TGTGCCACCAGCGGACTAGCGGGAGAACTTGCGACCGGGGAGCTGTTTTTT. The chain combines TRBV15 with TRBJ2-2; 13 bases agree with TRBD2. V was pared by 5 bases and J by 5 bases, with 8 bases of the junction left unmatched. Germline CDR1 and CDR2: LNHNV and YYDKDF (reference sequence). The CDR3 is made up of 17 amino acids.